The 17 T cell receptor beta chains in this list originate from one sample, sequenced in a study of early T cells in non-severe SARS-CoV-2 infection. MiXCR was run by TCRdb on the 5' RACE reads, yielding one entry per CDR3 protein. The data contain 45,000 to 50,000 distinct CDR3 sequences, under 7% of them seen just once; the ten biggest clones take up approximately 3%. The sequencing here drew on whole blood, taken at baseline. These receptors originate from an adult who was a healthcare worker with PCR-confirmed SARS-CoV-2 infection or an uninfected control (not recorded which).

This clonotype turned up a few times. This chain connects TRBV7-2 to TRBJ2-3; D not certain. V was clipped by 5 bases and J by 2 bases, with 5 bases between them. This CDR3 is 12 amino acids long. The germline V gene encodes CDR1 SGHTA and CDR2 FQGNSA. CDR3 sequence: CASSLHTDTQYF. The CDR3, as DNA: TGTGCCAGCAGCCTACACACAGATACGCAGTATTTT.

The sample holds a few counts of this clonotype. This chain connects TRBV7-9 to TRBJ2-7, with D tentatively TRBD1 (6 bases). CDR3 size: 15 residues. Germline lookup yields CDR1 SEHNR and CDR2 FQNEAQ (reference sequence). V was pared by 5 bases and J by 5 bases, with 19 bases between. This CDR3 is CASSPLDRYPNEQYF. In DNA form, the CDR3 reads TGTGCCAGCAGCCCACTGGACAGATATCCGAACGAGCAGTACTTC.

This clonotype is judged medium-sized (0.01 to 0.1%). The chain joins TRBV2 to TRBJ2-1; D call uncertain. In germline, CDR1 is SNHLY, CDR2 FYNNEI. V lost 6 bases, J lost 5 bases, and 17 bases lay in between. CDR3 length: 15 residues. Here the CDR3 reads CASRGTRTLDNEQFF. CDR3 DNA: TGTGCCAGCAGAGGAACGCGGACCCTCGACAATGAGCAGTTCTTC.

This clonotype has more than one count but fewer than ten. The V and J genes are TRBV6-6 and TRBJ1-2; 7 bases are a match to TRBD1. Germline V gene sequence: CDR1 MNHNY, CDR2 SVGAGI (reference sequence). With 6 bases clipped from V and 3 bases from J, the junction kept 13 bases outside the gene matches. The CDR3 sequence is 16 residues long. CDR3 loop: CASSRPDRNLHYGYTF. The CDR3 coding sequence is TGTGCCAGCAGCCGTCCGGACAGGAACCTACACTATGGCTACACCTTC.

This chain connects TRBV5-6 to TRBJ2-3; D not certain. V was clipped by 0 bases and J by 4 bases, with 9 bases between them. Germline CDR1 is SGHDT and CDR2 is YYEEEE. The CDR3 has 14 residues. CDR3 in amino acids: CASSLGSFPDTQYF. CDR3 nucleotide sequence: TGTGCCAGCAGCTTGGGTAGTTTCCCAGATACGCAGTATTTT.

This clonotype has a handful of counts. The gene calls are TRBV7-2 and TRBJ1-2; no reliable D call. This CDR3 comprises 13 residues. Germline CDR1 is SGHTA and CDR2 is FQGNSA. The V end lost 3 bases, the J end lost 7 bases, and 12 bases lay between the germline ends. This chain's CDR3 is CASSFGGSRGYTF. The CDR3 coding sequence is TGTGCCAGCAGCTTTGGAGGGTCTCGTGGCTACACCTTC.

There are a few counts of this clonotype. The rearrangement joins TRBV6-2 or TRBV6-3 to TRBJ1-6; D is unclear. This CDR3 spans 14 amino acids. Trimming removed 2 bases from V and 10 bases from J, with 12 bases in between. Germline V gene lookup returns CDR1 MNHEY and CDR2 SVGEGT. CDR3 region: CASSYRTVYSPLHF. DNA for the CDR3: TGTGCCAGCAGTTACCGGACCGTTTACTCACCCCTCCACTTT.

In this sample, this clonotype turned up many times. The V call is TRBV30, the J call TRBJ1-5, with D possibly being TRBD1 (5 bases). CDR3 length: 12 amino acids. Trimming shortened V by 2 bases and J by 5 bases, and 7 bases separated the two germline ends. The germline V gene encodes CDR1 GTSNPN and CDR2 SVGIG (reference sequence). The CDR3 reads CAWSSGDQPQHF. The CDR3 DNA reads as TGTGCCTGGAGTTCGGGGGATCAGCCCCAGCATTTT.

This clonotype was observed many times. J is TRBJ2-1 and V is TRBV30; D possibly corresponds to TRBD2 (5 bases). This CDR3 has 12 residues. Looked up from germline, CDR1 is GTSNPN and CDR2 is SVGIG (reference sequence). Trimming took 1 base from V and 9 from J, leaving 10 bases between them. CDR3 sequence (DNA): TGTGCCTGGAGTGGCCGGGAAGTTGAGCAGTTCTTC. It codes for CAWSGREVEQFF.

This clonotype was recorded at least ten times. J is TRBJ1-1 and V is TRBV11-2; no reliable D call. V gave up 3 bases and J gave up 5 bases, with 13 bases separating them. Germline V gene data show CDR1 as SGHAT and CDR2 as FQNNGV. The CDR3 consists of 14 residues. The chain's CDR3 is CASSFRMRETEAFF. The DNA for the CDR3 is TGTGCCAGCAGCTTCCGGATGAGAGAGACTGAAGCTTTCTTT.

This clonotype occurred many times. The CDR3 sequence is CASSRDTHTDTQYF. Here the CDR3 DNA reads TGTGCCAGCAGCCGGGACACGCACACAGATACGCAGTATTTT. The V call is TRBV11-2, the J call TRBJ2-3, with D possibly TRBD1 on 6 matching bases. Trimming removed 5 bases at V and 2 bases at J, with 11 bases between. Looked up from germline, CDR1 is SGHAT and CDR2 is FQNNGV. The CDR3 runs 14 residues.

The chain employs TRBV9 and TRBJ2-1; D could derive from TRBD1 or TRBD2 (5 bases each). Germline lookup yields CDR1 SGDLS and CDR2 YYNGEE. This CDR3 is 16 amino acids long. Deletions cut 0 bases from V and 1 base from J, with 11 bases between. CDR3 in amino acids: CASSVAGARSYNEQFF. The CDR3 DNA follows: TGTGCCAGCAGCGTAGCCGGGGCCAGATCCTACAATGAGCAGTTCTTC.

This clonotype came up a few times. The V gene is TRBV29-1, the J gene TRBJ1-4, with TRBD1 matching over 9 bases. The CDR3 covers 13 residues. The germline V gene has CDR1 SQVTM and CDR2 ANQGSEA. With V trimmed by 7 bases and J by 6 bases, 6 bases remained unmatched. DNA for the CDR3: TGCAGCGCCGAACAGGGGGCGGATGAAAAACTGTTTTTT. Protein product: CSAEQGADEKLFF.

V usage is TRBV10-2 and J usage is TRBJ2-1, with TRBD2 matching over 7 bases. J lost 10 bases, V lost 3 bases, and 3 bases had no gene match. Germline CDR1 reads WSHSY; CDR2 reads SAAADI. The CDR3 totals 12 residues. The CDR3 sequence is CASSERRGEQFF. Written as DNA, the CDR3 is TGCGCCAGCAGTGAAAGGCGGGGGGAGCAGTTCTTC.

This clonotype has ten or more counts. The J gene is TRBJ2-1, the V gene TRBV19; D is unresolved. The V end was cut by 7 bases, the J end by 0 bases, with 13 bases between. Germline lookup yields CDR1 LNHDA and CDR2 SQIVND (reference sequence). The CDR3 has 15 amino acids. CDR3 region: CASTGQRNSYNEQFF. The DNA of the CDR3 is TGTGCCAGTACCGGGCAGCGCAACTCCTACAATGAGCAGTTCTTC.

This chain joins TRBV7-2 and TRBJ2-3, with 8 bases matching TRBD1. The J segment lost 0 bases and the V segment lost 5 bases, leaving 13 bases of the junction unmatched. The CDR3 is 18 residues long. Germline CDR1 reads SGHTA; CDR2 reads FQGNSA. DNA for the CDR3: TGTGCCAGCAGCCCCCGTGGGGGGACAGGAGCTAGCACAGATACGCAGTATTTT. Its translation is CASSPRGGTGASTDTQYF.

This clonotype was seen many times. V usage is TRBV19 and J usage is TRBJ1-2; D is unclear. Germline loops: CDR1 LNHDA, CDR2 SQIVND (reference sequence). Trimming took 5 bases from V and 0 from J, leaving 4 bases between them. The CDR3 extends over 12 amino acids. The DNA of the CDR3 is TGTGCCAGTAGTCTCACTAACTATGGCTACACCTTC. Its translation is CASSLTNYGYTF.